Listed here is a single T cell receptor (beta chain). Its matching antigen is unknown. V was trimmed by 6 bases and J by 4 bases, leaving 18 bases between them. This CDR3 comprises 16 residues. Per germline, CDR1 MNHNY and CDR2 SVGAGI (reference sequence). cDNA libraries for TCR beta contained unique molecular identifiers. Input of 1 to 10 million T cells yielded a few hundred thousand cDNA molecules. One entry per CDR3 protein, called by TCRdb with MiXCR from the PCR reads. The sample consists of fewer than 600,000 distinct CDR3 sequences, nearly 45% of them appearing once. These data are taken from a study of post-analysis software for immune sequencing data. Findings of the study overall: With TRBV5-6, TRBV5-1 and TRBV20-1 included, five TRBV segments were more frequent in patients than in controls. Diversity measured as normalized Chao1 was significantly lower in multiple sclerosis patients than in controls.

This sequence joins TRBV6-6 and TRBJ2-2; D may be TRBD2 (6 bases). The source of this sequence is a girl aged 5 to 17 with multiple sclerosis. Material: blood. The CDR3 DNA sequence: TGTGCCAGCAGCCTCCAATGGGGGGAAGGCACCGGGGAGCTGTTTTTT. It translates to CASSLQWGEGTGELFF.